This T cell receptor beta chain is from a study of T-cell reconstitution after alpha-beta-depleted transplantation in children. General study results and limits: T cells produced anew were the main source of T-cell counts and diversity one year after transplant. Several hundred expanded graft clones reportedly gave rise to the alpha-beta T cells present about two months after transplant.

TCRbeta library preparation incorporated unique molecular identifiers. Each CDR3 protein gets one entry after TCRdb re-called the PCR reads with MiXCR. The sample lists a few hundred thousand distinct CDR3 sequences, over 10% occurring once. For this clonotype: Its antigen is not known.

This CDR3 contains 12 residues. Looked up from germline, CDR1 is LNHNV and CDR2 is YYDKDF (reference sequence). Trimming pared 1 base from V and 2 bases from J, leaving 3 bases between. The J gene is TRBJ2-7, the V gene TRBV15; D not certain. Here the sequenced sample was PBMCs, mostly from graft donor cells, taken 360 days after TCRalphabeta/CD19-depleted stem cell transplant. The sequence was collected from a male patient younger than 18 who had a stem cell transplant for acute myeloid leukemia, so the T cells may come from the graft donor. CDR3 nucleotide sequence: TGTGCCACCAGCAGAGGTGCCTACGAGCAGTACTTC. This codes for CATSRGAYEQYF.